The 9 T cell receptor beta chains below were found in one sample sequenced in a study of a mutant IDH1 vaccine in newly diagnosed glioma (dated by TCRdb to the early 2020s). The protocol used for the library was the immunoSEQ multiplex PCR assay. This is the immuneACCESS table as TCRdb keeps it, with only in-frame sequences that have V and J called. A part of the clones is gone; compared with another copy, unresolved V genes explain less than half, and the rest is unexplained. This sample holds tens of thousands of clones; 81% were observed only once. In total, the top ten clones hold 5% to 7% of the sample. What this sample's time point label stands for: week 35, safety follow-up. A 20-mer mutant IDH1 peptide at 300 micrograms in Montanide made up each vaccine dose, which was injected subcutaneously together with topical imiquimod. Their target antigens are unknown. The material was PBMCs, obtained from a glioma patient whose treatment included an IDH1 peptide vaccine. The receptors here all came from a man in his forties with glioma.

V is TRBV27 and J is TRBJ2-3, with 10 bases identical to TRBD1. The CDR3 has 14 residues. In germline, CDR1 is MNHEY, CDR2 SMNVEV (reference sequence). The trim removed 1 base at V and 6 bases at J, leaving 1 base unmatched. CDR3 region: CASSLWGQGDTQYF. The CDR3 DNA is TGTGCCAGCAGTTTATGGGGACAGGGGGATACGCAGTATTTT.

The chain couples TRBV7-2 to TRBJ1-2; 9 bases fit TRBD1. Germline assignment: CDR1 SGHTA and CDR2 FQGNSA. This CDR3 has 13 amino acids. V trimming: 5 bases; J trimming: 8 bases; junction bases outside the gene matches: 6. CDR3 DNA: TGTGCCAGCAGCCAGGGACAGGGTTGGGGCTACACCTTC. The encoded protein is CASSQGQGWGYTF. The whole variable domain, remainder taken from reference TRBV7-2 and TRBJ1-2, is GAGVSQSPSNKVTEKGKDVELRCDPISGHTALYWYRQSLGQGLEFLIYFQGNSAPDKSGLPSDRFSAERTGGSVSTLTIQRTQQEDSAVYLCASSQGQGWGYTFGSGTRLTVV.

The J gene is TRBJ2-7, the V gene TRBV19, with D hard to call. The CDR3 totals 13 residues. Germline CDR1 and CDR2: LNHDA and SQIVND (reference sequence). Trimming removed 8 bases from V and 0 bases from J, with 11 bases in between. This chain's CDR3 is CASGQDGSYEQYF. CDR3 DNA: TGTGCCAGTGGTCAGGACGGCTCCTACGAGCAGTACTTC.

V and J are TRBV21-1 and TRBJ1-6; the table names TRBD1, a call not compared with the DNA. TRBV21-1 is a known pseudogene. CDR3 length equals 18 residues. The CDR3 DNA is TGTGCCAGCACCTCCCGGGACAGGGCCCCTTCATATAATTCACCCCTCCACTTT. This codes for CASTSRDRAPSYNSPLHF.

V gene TRBV10-2 combines with J gene TRBJ2-7; D unclear. The CDR3 has 11 amino acids. Germline loops: CDR1 WSHSY, CDR2 SAAADI. Trimming stripped 0 bases from V and 6 bases from J, with 3 bases between. CDR3 sequence (DNA): TGCGCCAGCAGTGAGTCGGGCGAGCAGTACTTC. It yields the protein CASSESGEQYF.

This chain connects TRBV30 to TRBJ2-1; TRBD2 matches at 9 bases. This CDR3 comprises 17 residues. Trimming took 0 bases from V and 6 from J; bases not matched to a gene: 12. The germline V gene has CDR1 GTSNPN and CDR2 SVGIG (reference sequence). CDR3 in amino acids: CAWSVRPSGATSNEQFF. The CDR3 nucleotides read TGTGCCTGGAGTGTAAGGCCTAGCGGGGCCACCAGCAATGAGCAGTTCTTC.

The rearrangement uses TRBV4-2 and TRBJ2-2; D unresolved. CDR1 LGHNA and CDR2 YNFKEQ come from the germline V gene. CDR3 size: 14 residues. The V end lost 1 base, the J end lost 8 bases, and 11 bases lay between the germline ends. CDR3 in DNA: TGTGCCAGCAGCCAAGCCTCCCTCGGAGGGGAGCTGTTTTTT. Translation gives CASSQASLGGELFF.

This chain links TRBV29-1 with TRBJ2-5, with TRBD1 as a possible D gene (6 bases). Trimming took 3 bases from V and 5 from J, leaving 16 bases between them. Germline CDR1 is SQVTM and CDR2 is ANQGSEA. The CDR3 consists of 14 residues. The CDR3 region has the DNA TGCAGCGTTGACCCAACAGGGCTGGGGGAGACCCAGTACTTC. Its translation: CSVDPTGLGETQYF.

The chain carries TRBV7-8 and TRBJ1-4, with 11 bases aligning to TRBD1. Germline CDR1 and CDR2: SGHVS and FQNEAQ. The CDR3 has 15 amino acids. Trimming cost V 6 bases and J 5 bases; bases outside gene matches: 5. CDR3 residues: CASRGTGGANEKLFF. The CDR3 DNA sequence: TGTGCCAGCAGGGGGACAGGGGGGGCGAATGAAAAACTGTTTTTT. The complete variable domain, with remaining parts taken from reference TRBV7-8 and TRBJ1-4, reads GAGVSQSPRYKVAKRGQDVALRCDPISGHVSLFWYQQALGQGPEFLTYFQNEAQLDKSGLPSDRFFAERPEGSVSTLKIQRTQQEDSAVYLCASRGTGGANEKLFFGSGTQLSVL.